This record covers a single T cell receptor beta chain. Its antigen is as yet unknown. This entry is derived from a study of beta chain features in type 1 diabetes. The CDR3 covers 14 residues. V was clipped by 3 bases and J by 2 bases, with 11 bases between them. Looked up from germline, CDR1 is SGHDT and CDR2 is YYEEEE. Findings and caveats of the study: Whether HLA type influences TCRB rearrangement remained unresolved here.

Of the isolated RNA, all was reverse transcribed, and so the sequenced material was expressed TCRB transcripts. Repertoires were generated with immunoSEQ multiplex PCR, while TCRdb's copy carries only in-frame clones and drops some. The sample carries 350,000 or so clones, around 20% recorded once. The material sequenced was naive CD4+ T cells from blood. The gene calls are TRBV5-6 and TRBJ1-1, with a weak D call TRBD1 (6 bases). This TCR was sampled from a woman aged 18-29 years in good health. The CDR3 sequence is CASSYWTDNTEAFF. The CDR3 DNA sequence: TGTGCCAGCAGCTACTGGACAGATAACACTGAAGCTTTCTTT.